This T cell receptor (beta chain) was sequenced during a study of identical twins. TCRdb re-called the 5' RACE reads through MiXCR, storing one row per CDR3 protein. The data show approximately 680,000 distinct CDR3 sequences, with just over 7% seen just once and around 1.6% held by the top ten. This clonotype was seen more than once but under ten times. The antigen remains unidentified. Study results and caveats: Out-of-frame alpha sequences shared by twins showed excess low generation probability.

The V and J ends lost 2 bases and 7 bases respectively, with 12 bases between them. CDR1 MNHEY and CDR2 SVGAGI come from the germline V gene. The CDR3 loop spans 14 amino acids. This sample was also put to use in a study of yellow fever vaccine responses in identical twins. As that study records: The T cell response to vaccination in identical twins was reportedly partly convergent and partly personalized.

This clonotype was obtained from a woman in her late teens or twenties in good health. The rearrangement links TRBV6-5 to TRBJ2-1; possible D gene TRBD2, 6 bases. Sequences were obtained from PBMCs. CDR3 bases: TGTGCCAGCAGTTACGGCGGACTATGGAATGAGCAGTTCTTC. This sequence encodes CASSYGGLWNEQFF.